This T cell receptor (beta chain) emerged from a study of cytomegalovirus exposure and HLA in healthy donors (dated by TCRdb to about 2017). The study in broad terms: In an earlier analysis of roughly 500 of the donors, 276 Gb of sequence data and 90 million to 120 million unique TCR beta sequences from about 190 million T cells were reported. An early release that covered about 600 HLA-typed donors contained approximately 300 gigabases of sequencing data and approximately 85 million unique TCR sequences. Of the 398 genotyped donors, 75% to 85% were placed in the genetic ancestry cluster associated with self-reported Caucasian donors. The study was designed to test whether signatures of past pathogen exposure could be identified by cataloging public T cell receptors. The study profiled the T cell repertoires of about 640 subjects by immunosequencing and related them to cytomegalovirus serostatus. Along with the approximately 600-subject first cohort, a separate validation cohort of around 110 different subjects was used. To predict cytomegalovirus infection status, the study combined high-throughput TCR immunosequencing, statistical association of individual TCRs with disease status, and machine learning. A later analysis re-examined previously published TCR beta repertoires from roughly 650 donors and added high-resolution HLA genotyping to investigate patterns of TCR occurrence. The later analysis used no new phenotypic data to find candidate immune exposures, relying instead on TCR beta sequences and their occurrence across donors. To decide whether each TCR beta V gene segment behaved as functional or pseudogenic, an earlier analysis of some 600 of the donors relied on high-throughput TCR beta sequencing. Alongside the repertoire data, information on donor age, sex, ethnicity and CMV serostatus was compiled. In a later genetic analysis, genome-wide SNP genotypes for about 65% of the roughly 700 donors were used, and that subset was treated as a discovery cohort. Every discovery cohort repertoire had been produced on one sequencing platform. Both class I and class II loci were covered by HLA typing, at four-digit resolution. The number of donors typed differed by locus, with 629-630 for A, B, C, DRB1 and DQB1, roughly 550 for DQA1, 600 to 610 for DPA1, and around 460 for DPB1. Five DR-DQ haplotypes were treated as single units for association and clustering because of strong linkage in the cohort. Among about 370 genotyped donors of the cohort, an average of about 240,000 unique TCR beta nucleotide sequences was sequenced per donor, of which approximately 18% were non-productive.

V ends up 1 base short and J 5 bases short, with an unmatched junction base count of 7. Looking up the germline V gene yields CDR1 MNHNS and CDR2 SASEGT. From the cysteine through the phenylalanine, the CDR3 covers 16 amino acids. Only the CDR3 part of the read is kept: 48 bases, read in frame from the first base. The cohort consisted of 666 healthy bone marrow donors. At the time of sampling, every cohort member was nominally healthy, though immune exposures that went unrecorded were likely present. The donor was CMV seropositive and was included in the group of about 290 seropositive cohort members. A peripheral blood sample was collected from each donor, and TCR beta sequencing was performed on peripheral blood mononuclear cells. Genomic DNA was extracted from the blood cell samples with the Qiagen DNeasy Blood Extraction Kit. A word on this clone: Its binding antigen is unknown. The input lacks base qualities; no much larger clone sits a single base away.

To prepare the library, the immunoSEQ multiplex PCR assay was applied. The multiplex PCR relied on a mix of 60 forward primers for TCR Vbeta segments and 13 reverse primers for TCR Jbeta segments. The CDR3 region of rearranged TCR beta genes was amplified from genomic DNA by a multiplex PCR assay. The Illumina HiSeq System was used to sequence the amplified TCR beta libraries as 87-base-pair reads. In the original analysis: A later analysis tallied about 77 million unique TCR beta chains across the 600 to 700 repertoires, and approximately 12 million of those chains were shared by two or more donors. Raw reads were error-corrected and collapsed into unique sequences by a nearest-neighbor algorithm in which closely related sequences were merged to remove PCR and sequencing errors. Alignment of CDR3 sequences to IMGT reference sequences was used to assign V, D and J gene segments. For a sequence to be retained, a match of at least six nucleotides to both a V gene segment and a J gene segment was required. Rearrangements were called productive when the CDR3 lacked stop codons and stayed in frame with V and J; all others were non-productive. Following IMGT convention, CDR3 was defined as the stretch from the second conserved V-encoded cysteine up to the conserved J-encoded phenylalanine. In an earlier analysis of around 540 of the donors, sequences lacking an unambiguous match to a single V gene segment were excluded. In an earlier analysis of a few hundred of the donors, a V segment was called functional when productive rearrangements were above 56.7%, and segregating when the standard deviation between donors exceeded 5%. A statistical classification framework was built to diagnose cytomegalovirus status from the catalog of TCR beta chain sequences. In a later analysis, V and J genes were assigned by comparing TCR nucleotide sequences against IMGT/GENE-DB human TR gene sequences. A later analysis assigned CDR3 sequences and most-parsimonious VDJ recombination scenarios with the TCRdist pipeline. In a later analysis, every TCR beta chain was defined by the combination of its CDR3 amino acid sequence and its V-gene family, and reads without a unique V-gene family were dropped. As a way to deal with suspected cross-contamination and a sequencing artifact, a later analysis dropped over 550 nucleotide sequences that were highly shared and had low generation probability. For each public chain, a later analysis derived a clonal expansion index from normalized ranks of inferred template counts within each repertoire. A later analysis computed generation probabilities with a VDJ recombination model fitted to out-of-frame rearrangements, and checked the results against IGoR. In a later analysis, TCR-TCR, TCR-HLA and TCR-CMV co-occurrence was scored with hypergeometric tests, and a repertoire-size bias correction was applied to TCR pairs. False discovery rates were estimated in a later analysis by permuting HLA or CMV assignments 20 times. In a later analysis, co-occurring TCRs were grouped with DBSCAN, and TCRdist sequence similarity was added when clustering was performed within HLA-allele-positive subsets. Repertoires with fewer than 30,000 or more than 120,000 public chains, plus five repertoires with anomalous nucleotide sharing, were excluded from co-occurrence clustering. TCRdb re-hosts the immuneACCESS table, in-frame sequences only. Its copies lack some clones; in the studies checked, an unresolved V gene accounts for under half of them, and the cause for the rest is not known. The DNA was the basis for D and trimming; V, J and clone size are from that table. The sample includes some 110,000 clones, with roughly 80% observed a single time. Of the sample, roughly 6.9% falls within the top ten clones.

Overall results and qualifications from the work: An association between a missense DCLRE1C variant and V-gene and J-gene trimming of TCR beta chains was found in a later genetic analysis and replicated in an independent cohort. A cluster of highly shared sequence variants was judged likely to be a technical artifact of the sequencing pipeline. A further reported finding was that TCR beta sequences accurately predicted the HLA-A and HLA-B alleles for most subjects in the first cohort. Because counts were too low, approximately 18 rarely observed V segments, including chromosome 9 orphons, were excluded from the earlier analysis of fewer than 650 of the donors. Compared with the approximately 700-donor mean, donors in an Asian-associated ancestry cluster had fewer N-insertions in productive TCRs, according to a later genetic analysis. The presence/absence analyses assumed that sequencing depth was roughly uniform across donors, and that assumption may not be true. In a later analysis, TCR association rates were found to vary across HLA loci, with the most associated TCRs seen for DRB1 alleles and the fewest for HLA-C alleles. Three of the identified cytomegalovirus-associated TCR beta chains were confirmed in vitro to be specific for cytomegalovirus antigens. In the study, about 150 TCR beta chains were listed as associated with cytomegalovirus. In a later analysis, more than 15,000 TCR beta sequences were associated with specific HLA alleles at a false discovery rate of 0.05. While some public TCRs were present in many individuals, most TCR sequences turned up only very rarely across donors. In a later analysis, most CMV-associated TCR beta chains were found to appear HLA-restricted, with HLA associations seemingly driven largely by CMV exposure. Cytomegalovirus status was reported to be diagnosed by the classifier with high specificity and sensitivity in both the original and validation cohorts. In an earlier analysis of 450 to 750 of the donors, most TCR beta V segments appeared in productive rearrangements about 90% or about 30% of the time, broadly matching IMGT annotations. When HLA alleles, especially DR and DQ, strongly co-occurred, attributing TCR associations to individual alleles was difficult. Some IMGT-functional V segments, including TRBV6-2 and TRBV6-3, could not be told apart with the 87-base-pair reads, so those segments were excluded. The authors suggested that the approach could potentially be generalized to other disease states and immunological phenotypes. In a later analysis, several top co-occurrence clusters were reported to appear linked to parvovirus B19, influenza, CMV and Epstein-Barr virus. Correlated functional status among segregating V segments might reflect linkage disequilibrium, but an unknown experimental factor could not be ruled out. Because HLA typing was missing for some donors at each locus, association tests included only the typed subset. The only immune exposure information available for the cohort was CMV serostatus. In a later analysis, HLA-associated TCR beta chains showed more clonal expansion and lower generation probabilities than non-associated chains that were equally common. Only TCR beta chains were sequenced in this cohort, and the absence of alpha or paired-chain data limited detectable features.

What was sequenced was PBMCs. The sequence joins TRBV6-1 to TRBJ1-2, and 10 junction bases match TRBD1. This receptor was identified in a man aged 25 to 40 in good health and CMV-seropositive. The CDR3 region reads CASSEDGGTGAYGYTF. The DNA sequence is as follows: TGTGCCAGCAGTGAAGACGGGGGGACAGGGGCATATGGCTACACCTTC.